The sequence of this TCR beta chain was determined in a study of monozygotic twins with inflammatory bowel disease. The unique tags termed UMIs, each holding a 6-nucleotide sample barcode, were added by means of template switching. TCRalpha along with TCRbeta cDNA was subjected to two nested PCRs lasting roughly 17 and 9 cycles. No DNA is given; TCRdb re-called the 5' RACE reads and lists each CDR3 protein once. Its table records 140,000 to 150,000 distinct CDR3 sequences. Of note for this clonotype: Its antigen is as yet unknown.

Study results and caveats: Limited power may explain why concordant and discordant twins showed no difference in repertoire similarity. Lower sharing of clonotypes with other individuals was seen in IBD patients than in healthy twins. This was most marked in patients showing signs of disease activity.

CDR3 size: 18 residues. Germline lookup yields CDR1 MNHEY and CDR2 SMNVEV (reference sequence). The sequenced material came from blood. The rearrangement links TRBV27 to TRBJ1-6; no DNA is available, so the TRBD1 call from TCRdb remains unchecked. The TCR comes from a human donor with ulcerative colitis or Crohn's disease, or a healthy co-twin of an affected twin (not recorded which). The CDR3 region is CASSFTTGLSSYNSPLHF.